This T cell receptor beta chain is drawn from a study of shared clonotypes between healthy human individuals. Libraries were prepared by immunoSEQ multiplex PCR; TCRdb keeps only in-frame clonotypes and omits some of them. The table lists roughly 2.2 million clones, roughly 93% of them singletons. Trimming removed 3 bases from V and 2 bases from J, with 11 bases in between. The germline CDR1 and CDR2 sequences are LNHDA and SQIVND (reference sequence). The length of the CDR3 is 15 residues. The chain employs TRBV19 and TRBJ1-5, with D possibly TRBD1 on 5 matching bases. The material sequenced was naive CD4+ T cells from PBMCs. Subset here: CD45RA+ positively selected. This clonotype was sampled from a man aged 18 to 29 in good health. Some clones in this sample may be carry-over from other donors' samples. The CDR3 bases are TGTGCCAGTAGTATGATCTGGGGGGGCAATCAGCCCCAGCATTTT. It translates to CASSMIWGGNQPQHF. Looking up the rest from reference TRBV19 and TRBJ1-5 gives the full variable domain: DGGITQSPKYLFRKEGQNVTLSCEQNLNHDAMYWYRQDPGQGLRLIYYSQIVNDFQKGDIAEGYSVSREKKESFPLTVTSAQKNPTAFYLCASSMIWGGNQPQHFGDGTRLSIL.